The rows below give T cell receptor beta chains drawn from one sample of a study of blood T cell repertoires in COVID-19. The table came from immunoSEQ multiplex PCR; TCRdb's copy has only in-frame clones and leaves some out. The repertoire consists of around 290,000 clones, with approximately 92% occurring once and the leading ten covering 0.95% to 1.2%. Sequencing was done on a sample of PBMCs or T cells enriched from blood (not recorded which). Source of these receptors: a woman aged 30 to 39 who had recovered from COVID-19. The CDR3 runs from the conserved cysteine through the conserved F or W. D genes are given only for firm matches. Clone size, where shown, is once, few, many, or a class for clones that have expanded.

J gene | V gene | D gene | clone size | CDR3 protein | CDR3 DNA
TRBJ2-3 | TRBV27 | TRBD2 | - | CASSPYPGLGFEDTQYF | TGTGCCAGCAGTCCCTACCCGGGACTAGGTTTTGAAGATACGCAGTATTTT
TRBJ2-2 | TRBV9 | TRBD1 | - | CASSVGTGGWGTGELFF | TGTGCCAGCAGCGTCGGGACAGGGGGATGGGGTACCGGGGAGCTGTTTTTT
TRBJ2-5 | TRBV10-2 | TRBD2 | - | CASSEGPSGYSQYF | TGCGCCAGCAGTGAAGGTCCTAGCGGGTATTCACAGTACTTC
TRBJ2-7 | TRBV4-1 | TRBD2 | - | CASSQSSGSVREQYF | TGCGCCAGCAGCCAATCTAGCGGGAGTGTTCGTGAGCAGTACTTC
TRBJ1-1 | TRBV28 | TRBD1 | - | CASIRRDSFPEAFF | TGTGCCAGCATCAGAAGGGACAGTTTCCCTGAAGCTTTCTTT
TRBJ2-1 | TRBV5-1 | - | few | CASSRTRDTSEQFF | TGCGCCAGCAGCCGGACCCGGGACACCTCCGAGCAGTTCTTC
TRBJ2-5 | TRBV5-1 | TRBD2 | - | CASSRLAGGQETQYF | TGCGCCAGCAGCAGACTAGCGGGAGGTCAAGAGACCCAGTACTTC
TRBJ2-3 | TRBV6-1 | TRBD1 | - | CASSSRQGSTDTQYF | TGTGCCAGCAGTTCCCGACAGGGCAGCACAGATACGCAGTATTTT
TRBJ2-2 | TRBV7-3 | - | - | CASSKTGATGELFF | TGTGCCAGCAGCAAGACAGGAGCTACCGGGGAGCTGTTTTTT
TRBJ2-1 | TRBV5-6 | TRBD2 | - | CASSSGQRLAGGGEQFF | TGTGCCAGCAGCTCGGGACAGAGGCTAGCGGGAGGGGGTGAGCAGTTCTTC
TRBJ1-5 | TRBV18 | - | - | CASSHRDSNQPQHF | TGTGCCAGCTCACACCGGGACTCGAATCAGCCCCAGCATTTT
TRBJ1-2 | TRBV9 | TRBD1 | few | CASSVGGRGDYGYTF | TGTGCCAGCAGCGTAGGGGGCAGGGGGGACTATGGCTACACCTTC
TRBJ1-4 | TRBV9 | - | - | CASSAGQSRNEKLFF | TGTGCCAGCAGCGCCGGACAATCTCGTAATGAAAAACTGTTTTTT
TRBJ1-1 | TRBV27 | - | - | CASRTYRVDTEAFF | TGTGCCAGCAGAACCTACAGGGTAGACACTGAAGCTTTCTTT
TRBJ1-5 | TRBV27 | TRBD1 | - | CASSLSAGQGSNQPQHF | TGTGCCAGCAGTTTATCAGCGGGACAGGGCTCTAATCAGCCCCAGCATTTT
TRBJ1-5 | TRBV12-3/TRBV12-4 | - | - | CASSLSSLVAQHF | TGTGCCAGCAGTTTAAGTAGTCTAGTAGCCCAGCATTTT
TRBJ2-2 | TRBV19 | TRBD2 | - | CASSPPRTSGINTGELFF | TGTGCCAGTAGTCCCCCGCGGACTAGCGGGATAAACACCGGGGAGCTGTTTTTT
TRBJ1-2 | TRBV2 | TRBD1 | - | CASSDRAGGGGYTF | TGTGCCAGCAGTGATAGGGCAGGGGGCGGCGGCTACACCTTC
TRBJ2-1 | TRBV5-4 | TRBD1 | - | CASSPGQGAGSYNEQFF | TGTGCCAGCAGCCCGGGACAGGGGGCTGGTTCCTACAATGAGCAGTTCTTC
TRBJ2-3 | TRBV27 | - | - | CASSLSTRTVLLF | TGTGCCAGCAGTTTATCGACACGGACAGTCCTTCTTTTT
TRBJ2-1 | TRBV6-5 | - | - | CASSYSFMAEQFF | TGTGCCAGCAGTTACTCTTTTATGGCTGAGCAGTTCTTC
TRBJ2-4 | TRBV5-8 | TRBD2 | - | CASSSRLADPLAKNIQYF | TGTGCCAGCAGCTCCCGCCTAGCGGATCCCCTGGCCAAAAACATTCAGTACTTC
TRBJ2-2 | TRBV19 | TRBD2 | - | CASSILAGGPGTGELFF | TGTGCCAGTAGTATACTAGCGGGAGGGCCGGGCACCGGGGAGCTGTTTTTT
TRBJ1-4 | TRBV5-5 | TRBD1 | - | CASRQGGEEEKLFF | TGTGCCAGCAGACAAGGGGGCGAGGAGGAAAAACTGTTTTTT
TRBJ2-7 | TRBV18 | - | - | CASSPGGQTYEQYF | TGTGCCAGCTCACCAGGTGGACAGACCTACGAGCAGTACTTC